A selection of T cell receptor beta chains follows, all from one sample in a study of cytomegalovirus exposure and HLA in healthy donors. Here immunoSEQ multiplex PCR was the method, and the copy in TCRdb shows in-frame clones only, minus some. The sample consists of some 160,000 clones, roughly 62% of them appearing once. Sample: PBMCs. The origin of the receptors is a man aged 55 to 69 in good health and CMV-seronegative. The CDR3 runs from the conserved cysteine through the conserved F or W. The D gene is left open where the match is weak. Clone size is given for some rows only: seen once, a few or many times, or a class if the clone is expanded.

V gene	clone size	D gene	J gene	CDR3 DNA	CDR3 protein
TRBV27	once	TRBD2	TRBJ2-7	TGTGCCAGCCTTAGCGGGAGCGATCCCTACGAGCAGTACTTC	CASLSGSDPYEQYF
TRBV27	.	.	TRBJ2-1	TGTGCCAGCAGCGGGAGCTCCTACAATGAGCAGTTCTTC	CASSGSSYNEQFF
TRBV5-6	.	.	TRBJ1-5	TGTGCCAGCAGCTTGTACAGGGCAAATCAGCCCCAGCATTTT	CASSLYRANQPQHF
TRBV30	.	TRBD2	TRBJ2-3	TGTGCCTGGGGGACTAGCGGAGCTACTAGCACAGATACGCAGTATTTT	CAWGTSGATSTDTQYF
TRBV5-5	once	TRBD1	TRBJ1-2	TGTGCCAGCAGCCCCCTAGAAAGGGGGCGGAATGGCTACACCTTC	CASSPLERGRNGYTF
TRBV6-5	.	.	TRBJ2-7	TGTGCCAGCACGCAGGTTCGGGGTGGGGAGCAGTACTTC	CASTQVRGGEQYF
TRBV28	few	TRBD1	TRBJ1-5	TGTGCCAGCAGCTCTAAAAGTCACAGGGGGCCCCAGCCCCAGCATTTT	CASSSKSHRGPQPQHF
TRBV19	.	.	TRBJ2-2	TGTGCCAGTAGTATTGGAGGCGGGCCCGGGGAGCTGTTTTTT	CASSIGGGPGELFF
TRBV2	once	TRBD1	TRBJ2-2	TGTGCCAGCACCGACAGGGCCCTGACCGGGGAGCTGTTTTTT	CASTDRALTGELFF
TRBV11-3	few	TRBD2	TRBJ2-7	TGTGCCAGCAGTCGCGCTAGCGGGAGCCTTGAGCAGTACTTC	CASSRASGSLEQYF
TRBV9	once	TRBD2	TRBJ2-5	TGTGCCAGCAGCGTAGCGGGCGGGGGAATCCAAGAGACCCAGTACTTC	CASSVAGGGIQETQYF
TRBV7-2	.	TRBD2	TRBJ2-7	TGTGCCAGCAGCTTAGGGGGGGGAGCGGGATACGAGCAGTACTTC	CASSLGGGAGYEQYF
TRBV7-8	.	TRBD2	TRBJ2-1	TGTGCCAGCAGCTTAGCCGCTAGCGGGCTGCAATCCTACAATGAGCAGTTCTTC	CASSLAASGLQSYNEQFF
TRBV4-1	.	.	TRBJ2-1	TGCGCCAGCAGCCAAGTATCCTACAATGAGCAGTTCTTC	CASSQVSYNEQFF
TRBV7-9	.	TRBD2	TRBJ2-4	TGTGCCAGCAGCTCCCAGCGGGAGGGCCGAGATGGGAACATTCAGTACTTC	CASSSQREGRDGNIQYF
TRBV11-2	.	TRBD2	TRBJ2-1	TGTGCCAGCAGCTTACCCGGGACTAGCGGCTACAATGAGCAGTTCTTC	CASSLPGTSGYNEQFF
TRBV15	.	.	TRBJ1-5	TGTGCCACCAGCAGAATTGGGGGTGGGGAGGGGCAGCCCCAGCATTTT	CATSRIGGGEGQPQHF
TRBV7-2	.	TRBD1	TRBJ1-1	TGTGCCAGCAGCCTGGGACAGGGAGGGAAGTGGTTCTTT	CASSLGQGGKWFF
TRBV7-7	.	TRBD1	TRBJ1-4	TGTGCTAGCAGCCCGGCCGGGACAGGCGCTGAAAAACTGTTTTTT	CASSPAGTGAEKLFF
TRBV7-3	.	.	TRBJ2-1	TGTGCCAGCAGCTTAACCCGGGGGTCCTACAATGAGCAGTTCTTC	CASSLTRGSYNEQFF
TRBV13	.	TRBD1	TRBJ1-1	TGTGCCAGCAGCTCATTCAGGGGGCTGCGGACTGAAGCTTTCTTT	CASSSFRGLRTEAFF
TRBV28	few	TRBD1	TRBJ2-7	TGTGCCAGCAGTGCTCCAGGGGGCGGGGCCTACGAGCAGTACTTC	CASSAPGGGAYEQYF
TRBV11-2	once	TRBD1	TRBJ1-1	TGTGCCAGCAGCTTAGCCAGGGGGGCTCTCGAAGCTTTCTTT	CASSLARGALEAFF
TRBV21-1	.	.	TRBJ2-2	TGTGCCAGCAGCACATGGAAGAGTCACCCAGCGGGCACCGGGGAGCTGTTTTTT	CASSTWKSHPAGTGELFF
TRBV4-2	.	TRBD2	TRBJ2-1	TGTGCCAGCAGCCAGGGCGGGACTAGCGAAAATGAGCAGTTCTTC	CASSQGGTSENEQFF
TRBV19	.	.	TRBJ2-7	TGTGCCAGTAGTACGGGACTGTCCTACGAGCAGTACTTC	CASSTGLSYEQYF
TRBV5-1	.	TRBD1	TRBJ1-1	TGCGCCAGCAGCTTGGGGACAGGGCGTAACACTGAAGCTTTCTTT	CASSLGTGRNTEAFF
TRBV7-2	.	.	TRBJ2-5	TGTGCCAGCAGCCCGGACAGCCAAGAGACCCAGTACTTC	CASSPDSQETQYF
TRBV7-8	.	.	TRBJ1-1	TGTGCCAGCAGCTTAGTTGCGTACACTGAAGCTTTCTTT	CASSLVAYTEAFF
TRBV18	.	.	TRBJ2-5	TGTGCCAGCTCACCAGGTACAGGTTCGGAGACCCAGTACTTC	CASSPGTGSETQYF
TRBV7-2	.	TRBD2	TRBJ2-3	TGTGCCAGCAGCTCGACTAGCGGGAGAACAGATACGCAGTATTTT	CASSSTSGRTDTQYF
TRBV15	.	.	TRBJ2-7	TGTGCCACCAGCAGTCCAGGGCCGAGGGAGCAGTACTTC	CATSSPGPREQYF
TRBV12-5	few	.	TRBJ2-1	TGTGCTAGTGGTCAATACAATGAGCAGTTCTTC	CASGQYNEQFF
TRBV6-1	.	.	TRBJ1-6	TGTGCCAGCAGTGTGGACACCCTCCACTTT	CASSVDTLHF
TRBV14	few	.	TRBJ2-6	TGTGCCAGCAGCCAAGACGCCCCAGGGGCGGAGGGGGCCAACGTCCTGACTTTC	CASSQDAPGAEGANVLTF
TRBV19	.	.	TRBJ1-2	TGTGCCAGTAGTGGTGACAGGCTCTATGGCTACACCTTC	CASSGDRLYGYTF
TRBV7-9	few	TRBD1	TRBJ2-1	TGTGCCAGCAGCTTTTCCACCACAGGGGACAATGAGCAGTTCTTC	CASSFSTTGDNEQFF
TRBV15	few	.	TRBJ1-2	TGTGCCACCAGCGGTACAGCGGGCGGCTACACCTTC	CATSGTAGGYTF
TRBV5-1	.	.	TRBJ2-7	TGCGCCAGCAGCCCAGAGGGCCTCTACGAGCAGTACTTC	CASSPEGLYEQYF
TRBV2	.	TRBD2	TRBJ2-4	TGTGCCAGCAGGGGACTAGCGGGAGTTCGGGAAAACATTCAGTACTTC	CASRGLAGVRENIQYF
TRBV7-8	.	.	TRBJ1-1	TGTGCCAGCAGCTTAGACAGGAACACTGAAGCTTTCTTT	CASSLDRNTEAFF
TRBV10-3	.	.	TRBJ2-7	TGTGCCATCAGTGAGTATCGGGAGCGCGAGCAGTACTTC	CAISEYREREQYF
TRBV4-1	.	TRBD1	TRBJ2-2	TGCGCCAGCAGCGGGGACAGTCAAGTCTTTTCCGGGGAGCTGTTTTTT	CASSGDSQVFSGELFF
TRBV5-1	.	.	TRBJ1-2	TGCGCCAGCAGCTTGAATGTCGCTAACTATGGCTACACCTTC	CASSLNVANYGYTF
TRBV29-1	once	TRBD1	TRBJ1-5	TGCAGCGCCTCCACAGGGGTGGAGGGTCAGCCCCAGCATTTT	CSASTGVEGQPQHF
TRBV28	.	.	TRBJ1-4	TGTGCCAGCGTTAACAGAATCGATGAAAAACTGTTTTTT	CASVNRIDEKLFF
TRBV11-2	few	TRBD1	TRBJ2-2	TGTGCCAGCAGCTTAGGGACAGGGACCGGGGAGCTGTTTTTT	CASSLGTGTGELFF
TRBV28	.	.	TRBJ1-5	TGTGCCAGCAGTTGGGGGGATCAGCCCCAGCATTTT	CASSWGDQPQHF
TRBV30	.	.	TRBJ1-1	TGTGCCTGGAGTGTGGGAGGGGTGGCTGAAGCTTTCTTT	CAWSVGGVAEAFF
TRBV2	.	TRBD1	TRBJ1-2	TGTGCCAGCAGTGAAATACAGGGGCTGGGCTACACCTTC	CASSEIQGLGYTF
TRBV27	.	.	TRBJ2-1	TGTGCCAGCAGTTCCCCTGGACAGTACAATGAGCAGTTCTTC	CASSSPGQYNEQFF
TRBV28	.	TRBD1	TRBJ2-7	TGTGCCAGCAGCTCTCTAAGAGGACAGGGGGCTTTGTACTTC	CASSSLRGQGALYF